A selection of T cell receptor beta chains follows, all from one sample in a study of blood T cell repertoires in COVID-19. Clones were read by immunoSEQ multiplex PCR, and TCRdb kept only the in-frame ones, dropping some. Altogether fewer than 150,000 clones are present, over 75% being singletons, with the ten largest covering over 3.5%. The sequenced material came from peripheral blood. Receptors originate from a woman aged 55-75 years with acute or convalescent COVID-19. CDR3s include the opening cysteine and the closing phenylalanine or tryptophan. A D gene is named only where the DNA matches it firmly. Not all rows give a size; the values are once, few, many and, for expanded clones, a class.

J: TRBJ2-2; D: -; V: TRBV5-1; size: -; CDR3: CASSVTGGRTGELFF; DNA: TGCGCCAGCAGCGTGACGGGGGGCCGGACCGGGGAGCTGTTTTTT
J: TRBJ1-1; D: TRBD1; V: TRBV10-1; size: once; CDR3: CASSETQGMTEAFF; DNA: TGCGCCAGCAGTGAGACACAGGGGATGACTGAAGCTTTCTTT
J: TRBJ2-5; D: -; V: TRBV19; size: -; CDR3: CASSTRVGGVGQETQYF; DNA: TGTGCCAGTAGTACTAGAGTGGGCGGGGTAGGGCAAGAGACCCAGTACTTC
J: TRBJ1-2; D: -; V: TRBV29-1; size: -; CDR3: CSAESPIYGYTF; DNA: TGCAGCGCCGAGTCGCCGATCTATGGCTACACCTTC
J: TRBJ1-3; D: -; V: TRBV2; size: once; CDR3: CASRDTSGNTIYF; DNA: TGTGCCAGCAGGGACACCTCTGGAAACACCATATATTTT
J: TRBJ1-1; D: -; V: TRBV28; size: -; CDR3: CASKYGGGRAEAFF; DNA: TGTGCCAGCAAGTATGGGGGGGGTCGGGCTGAAGCTTTCTTT
J: TRBJ2-5; D: -; V: TRBV6-5; size: -; CDR3: CASRTQEEETQYF; DNA: TGTGCCAGCAGAACACAGGAAGAAGAGACCCAGTACTTC
J: TRBJ2-5; D: -; V: TRBV5-1; size: -; CDR3: CASSFGSGQETQYF; DNA: TGCGCCAGCAGCTTCGGGAGCGGCCAAGAGACCCAGTACTTC
J: TRBJ1-1; D: -; V: TRBV6-1; size: -; CDR3: CASSDRMNTEAFF; DNA: TGTGCCAGCAGTGACAGAATGAACACTGAAGCTTTCTTT
J: TRBJ2-2; D: TRBD2; V: TRBV18; size: -; CDR3: CASSPARRGSSTGELFF; DNA: TGTGCCAGCTCACCCGCTCGTCGCGGGAGTAGTACCGGGGAGCTGTTTTTT
J: TRBJ1-6; D: -; V: TRBV27; size: -; CDR3: CASSSGQNYNSPLHF; DNA: TGTGCCAGCAGTTCCGGACAGAACTATAATTCACCCCTCCACTTT
J: TRBJ2-7; D: TRBD2; V: TRBV10-3; size: -; CDR3: CAISESPGTSGRSYEQYF; DNA: TGTGCCATCAGTGAGTCGCCCGGGACTAGCGGGAGATCCTACGAGCAGTACTTC
J: TRBJ2-5; D: -; V: TRBV6-5; size: -; CDR3: CASSSRETQYF; DNA: TGTGCCAGCAGCTCGCGGGAGACCCAGTACTTC
J: TRBJ1-4; D: -; V: TRBV5-1; size: -; CDR3: CASSLSGRADEKLFF; DNA: TGCGCCAGCAGCTTGAGCGGAAGGGCTGATGAAAAACTGTTTTTT
J: TRBJ1-1; D: -; V: TRBV9; size: -; CDR3: CASSSGLSSTEAFF; DNA: TGTGCCAGCAGCTCGGGACTCTCATCCACTGAAGCTTTCTTT
J: TRBJ2-1; D: TRBD2; V: TRBV5-4; size: once; CDR3: CASSLELAGEGEQFF; DNA: TGTGCCAGCAGCTTAGAACTAGCGGGAGAGGGTGAGCAGTTCTTC
J: TRBJ1-1; D: -; V: TRBV7-2; size: -; CDR3: CASSLWGGGSTEAFF; DNA: TGTGCCAGCAGCCTGTGGGGGGGCGGGAGCACTGAAGCTTTCTTT
J: TRBJ1-3; D: -; V: TRBV4-2; size: -; CDR3: CASSQRVTGNTIYF; DNA: TGTGCCAGCAGCCAACGGGTTACTGGAAACACCATATATTTT
J: TRBJ1-1; D: TRBD1; V: TRBV5-1; size: -; CDR3: CASSFGGQGWTEAFF; DNA: TGCGCCAGCAGCTTTGGGGGACAGGGATGGACTGAAGCTTTCTTT
J: TRBJ2-7; D: -; V: TRBV28; size: -; CDR3: CASSPGNEQYF; DNA: TGTGCCAGCAGCCCCGGGAACGAGCAGTACTTC
J: TRBJ2-1; D: TRBD2; V: TRBV3-1/TRBV3-2; size: -; CDR3: CASSLGVAGVNEQFF; DNA: TGTGCCAGCAGCTTGGGGGTAGCGGGAGTCAATGAGCAGTTCTTC
J: TRBJ1-2; D: TRBD1; V: TRBV7-3; size: -; CDR3: CASSSYDRDDYGYTF; DNA: TGTGCCAGCAGCTCCTACGACAGGGACGACTATGGCTACACCTTC
J: TRBJ2-2; D: -; V: TRBV5-1; size: -; CDR3: CASSLATGNTGELFF; DNA: TGCGCCAGCAGCTTGGCGACAGGTAACACCGGGGAGCTGTTTTTT
J: TRBJ1-1; D: TRBD1; V: TRBV9; size: -; CDR3: CASSVRTGANTEAFF; DNA: TGTGCCAGCAGCGTGCGGACAGGGGCGAACACTGAAGCTTTCTTT
J: TRBJ2-1; D: -; V: TRBV27; size: -; CDR3: CASRVDLESSYNEQFF; DNA: TGTGCCAGCAGGGTTGACTTGGAAAGCTCCTACAATGAGCAGTTCTTC
J: TRBJ1-5; D: -; V: TRBV6-6; size: -; CDR3: CASSPFEGSNRGGNQPQHF; DNA: TGTGCCAGCAGTCCTTTTGAGGGATCCAACCGGGGGGGCAATCAGCCCCAGCATTTT
J: TRBJ2-1; D: TRBD2; V: TRBV2; size: -; CDR3: CASSETSGILNEQFF; DNA: TGTGCCAGCAGTGAGACTAGCGGGATTTTGAATGAGCAGTTCTTC
J: TRBJ2-2; D: -; V: TRBV6-5; size: -; CDR3: CASRLWGDTGELFF; DNA: TGTGCCAGCAGGCTATGGGGAGACACCGGGGAGCTGTTTTTT
J: TRBJ2-7; D: TRBD1; V: TRBV7-3; size: -; CDR3: CASSVGQAGYEQYF; DNA: TGTGCCAGCAGCGTCGGACAGGCCGGCTACGAGCAGTACTTC
J: TRBJ1-2; D: -; V: TRBV28; size: -; CDR3: CASYGRDLDGYTF; DNA: TGTGCCAGCTACGGACGGGACTTGGATGGCTACACCTTC
J: TRBJ1-5; D: -; V: TRBV9; size: few; CDR3: CASSVGVGGYQPQHF; DNA: TGTGCCAGCAGCGTAGGCGTCGGCGGTTATCAGCCCCAGCATTTT
J: TRBJ1-3; D: -; V: TRBV5-1; size: -; CDR3: CASSPVGADLSGNTIYF; DNA: TGCGCCAGCAGCCCTGTTGGGGCCGACCTCTCTGGAAACACCATATATTTT
J: TRBJ2-1; D: TRBD2; V: TRBV11-1; size: -; CDR3: CASSYKAGGSYNEQFF; DNA: TGTGCCAGCAGTTATAAAGCGGGAGGCTCCTACAATGAGCAGTTCTTC